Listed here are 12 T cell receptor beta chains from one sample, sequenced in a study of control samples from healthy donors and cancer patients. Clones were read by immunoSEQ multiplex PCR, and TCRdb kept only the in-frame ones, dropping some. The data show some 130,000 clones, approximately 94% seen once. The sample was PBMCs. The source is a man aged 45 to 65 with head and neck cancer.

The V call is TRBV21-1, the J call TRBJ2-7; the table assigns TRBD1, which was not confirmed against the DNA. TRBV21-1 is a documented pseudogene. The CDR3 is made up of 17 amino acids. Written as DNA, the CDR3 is TGTGCCAGCAGCAGAGGGACAGACCGATCCCCCCACTCCGAGCAGTACTTC. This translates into CASSRGTDRSPHSEQYF.

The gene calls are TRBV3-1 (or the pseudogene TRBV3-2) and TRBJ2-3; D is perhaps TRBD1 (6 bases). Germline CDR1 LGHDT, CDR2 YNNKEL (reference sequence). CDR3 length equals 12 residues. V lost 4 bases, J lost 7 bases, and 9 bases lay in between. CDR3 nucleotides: TGTGCCAGCAGCCGGGGACAACATACGCAGTATTTT. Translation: CASSRGQHTQYF.

CDR3 loop: CASSVGDTGELFF. In DNA, the CDR3 is TGTGCCAGCAGCGTAGGGGACACCGGGGAGCTGTTTTTT. The chain is built from TRBV9 and TRBJ2-2; unclear D gene. The CDR3 is 13 residues long. Germline V gene sequence: CDR1 SGDLS, CDR2 YYNGEE. V lost 0 bases to trimming and J lost 3 bases, with 3 bases between them.

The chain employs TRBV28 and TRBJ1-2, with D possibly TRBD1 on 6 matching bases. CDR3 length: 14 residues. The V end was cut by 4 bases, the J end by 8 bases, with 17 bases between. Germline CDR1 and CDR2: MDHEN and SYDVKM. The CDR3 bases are TGTGCCAGCAGTTCTCAGGGGTTTCATCGGGGCTACACCTTC. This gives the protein CASSSQGFHRGYTF.

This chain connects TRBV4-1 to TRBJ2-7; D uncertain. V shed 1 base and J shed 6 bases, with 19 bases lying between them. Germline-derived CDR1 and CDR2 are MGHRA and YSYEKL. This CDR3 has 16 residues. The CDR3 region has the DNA TGCGCCAGCAGCCAAGCGGAAGGGTACAAAGGGCTCGAGCAGTACTTC. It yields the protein CASSQAEGYKGLEQYF.

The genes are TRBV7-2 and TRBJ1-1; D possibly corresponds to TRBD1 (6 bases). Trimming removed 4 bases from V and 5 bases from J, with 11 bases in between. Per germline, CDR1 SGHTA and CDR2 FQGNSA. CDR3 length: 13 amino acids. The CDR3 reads CASSSQGRTEAFF. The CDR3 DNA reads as TGTGCCAGCAGCTCTCAGGGGAGAACTGAAGCTTTCTTT.

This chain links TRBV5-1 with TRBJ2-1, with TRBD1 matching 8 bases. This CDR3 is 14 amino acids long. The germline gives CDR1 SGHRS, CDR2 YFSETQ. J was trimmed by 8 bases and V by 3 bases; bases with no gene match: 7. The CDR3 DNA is TGCGCCAGCAGCTGGACAGGGATGAGCTATGAGCAGTTCTTC. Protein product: CASSWTGMSYEQFF.

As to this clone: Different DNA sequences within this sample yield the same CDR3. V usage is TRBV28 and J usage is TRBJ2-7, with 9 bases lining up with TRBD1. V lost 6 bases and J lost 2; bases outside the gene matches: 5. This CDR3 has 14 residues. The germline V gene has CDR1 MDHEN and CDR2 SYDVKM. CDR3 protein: CASRATGGPYEQYF. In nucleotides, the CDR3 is TGTGCCAGCAGGGCGACAGGGGGTCCCTACGAGCAGTACTTC.

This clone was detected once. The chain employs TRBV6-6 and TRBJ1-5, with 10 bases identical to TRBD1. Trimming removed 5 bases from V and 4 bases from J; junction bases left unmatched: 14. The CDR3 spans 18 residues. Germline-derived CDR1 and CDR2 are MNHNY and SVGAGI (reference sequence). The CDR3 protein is CASSRDRTGGDSNQPQHF. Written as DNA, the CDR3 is TGTGCCAGCAGTCGGGACAGGACAGGGGGGGACTCTAATCAGCCCCAGCATTTT.

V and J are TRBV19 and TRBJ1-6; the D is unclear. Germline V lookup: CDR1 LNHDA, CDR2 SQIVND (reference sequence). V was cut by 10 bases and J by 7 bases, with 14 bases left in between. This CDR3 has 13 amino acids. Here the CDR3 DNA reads TGTGCCACTCACGAGGGTGGGAATTCACCCCTCCACTTT. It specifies CATHEGGNSPLHF.

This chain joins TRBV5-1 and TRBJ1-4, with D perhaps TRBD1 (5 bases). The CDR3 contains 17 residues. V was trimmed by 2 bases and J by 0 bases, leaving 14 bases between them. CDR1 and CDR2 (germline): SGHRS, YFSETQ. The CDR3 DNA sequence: TGCGCCAGCAGCTTCGGTGACAGTTTTGCAACTAATGAAAAACTGTTTTTT. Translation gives CASSFGDSFATNEKLFF.

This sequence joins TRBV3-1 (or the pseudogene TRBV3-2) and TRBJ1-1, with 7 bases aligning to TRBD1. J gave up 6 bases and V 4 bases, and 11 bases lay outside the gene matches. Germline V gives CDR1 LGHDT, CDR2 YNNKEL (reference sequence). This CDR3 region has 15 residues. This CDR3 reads CASSLDRVKLSEAFF. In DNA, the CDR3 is TGTGCCAGCAGCCTAGACAGGGTTAAATTATCTGAAGCTTTCTTT.